This TCR beta chain derives from a study of blood T cell repertoires in COVID-19. In the study overall: The samples span acute and convalescent COVID-19 from the United States, Italy and Spain. Sources were T cells, B-cell-depleted T cells, or PBMCs; the material itself was cDNA or gDNA.

The junction had 5 bases not matched to a gene; V was cut back by 1 base and J by 6 bases. CDR1 is KGHSH and CDR2 is LQKENI in the germline V gene. This CDR3 has 16 amino acids. In the original processing: The assay estimated nucleated cells by amplifying reference gene primers. TCRdb's copy holds only in-frame clones and misses some; the assay was immunoSEQ multiplex PCR. V and J calls and clone size are as listed in that table; D and trimming were resolved from the DNA. Of 250,000 to 300,000 clones listed, 81% are singletons. This TCR derives from a woman aged 60-75 years with active or convalescent COVID-19. V is TRBV18 and J is TRBJ1-4; TRBD1 matches 10 bases. The sample consisted of peripheral blood. The CDR3 protein is CASSPRSGQGHEKLFF. The CDR3 DNA reads TGTGCCAGCTCACCACGCTCGGGACAGGGGCATGAAAAACTGTTTTTT. Based on the CDR3 plus reference TRBV18 and TRBJ1-4, the full variable domain is NAGVMQNPRHLVRRRGQEARLRCSPMKGHSHVYWYRQLPEEGLKFMVYLQKENIIDESGMPKERFSAEFPKEGPSILRIQQVVRGDSAAYFCASSPRSGQGHEKLFFGSGTQLSVL.